The 9 T cell receptor beta chains below come from one sample, sequenced in a study of cytomegalovirus exposure and HLA in healthy donors. The PCR was carried out with 60 Vbeta primers and 13 Jbeta primers. The repertoire was sequenced with immunoSEQ multiplex PCR; TCRdb's copy has only in-frame clones and lacks some. In the table there are around 210,000 clones, 78% of which are singletons. The source material was PBMCs. The receptor set was obtained from a boy aged 5-17 years in good health and CMV-seronegative.

CDR3 coding DNA: TGCGCCAGCAGCCACGGACAGGGAGGGCCCTACGAGCAGTACTTC. This sequence encodes CASSHGQGGPYEQYF. This chain uses TRBV4-1 with TRBJ2-7; D is possibly TRBD1 (8 bases). This CDR3 comprises 15 residues. CDR1 MGHRA and CDR2 YSYEKL come from the germline V gene. V lost 3 bases and J lost 2, with 14 bases in between.

The rearrangement links TRBV6-5 to TRBJ1-3; unclear D gene. The CDR3 extends over 15 amino acids. The germline CDR1 and CDR2 sequences are MNHEY and SVGAGI. V shed 3 bases and J shed 0 bases, with 9 bases lying between them. The CDR3 is CASSYQVSSGNTIYF. In DNA form, the CDR3 reads TGTGCCAGCAGTTATCAGGTCTCCTCTGGAAACACCATATATTTT.

In the case of this clone: Other nucleotide sequences from this sample produce the same CDR3. The chain links TRBV5-1 to TRBJ2-7; 7 bases are shared with TRBD1. The CDR3 is 13 amino acids. V lost 4 bases, J lost 3 bases, and 4 bases stayed unmatched. In germline, CDR1 is SGHRS, CDR2 YFSETQ. CDR3: CASSLWDSYEQYF. CDR3 bases: TGCGCCAGCAGCCTATGGGACAGCTACGAGCAGTACTTC.

Worth noting for this clone: One junction end does not reproduce the germline sequence, and a read error may be involved. The V call is TRBV9, the J call TRBJ1-2; the D gene is possibly TRBD1 (6 bases). Germline V gene lookup returns CDR1 SGDLS and CDR2 YYNGEE. The CDR3 consists of 15 residues. The CDR3 DNA is TGTGCCAGCAGCGTAAGGGTGCGGGGGGGCACACCGGCCGACTTC. Residues: CASSVRVRGGTPADF. Variable domain in full (rest from reference TRBV9 and TRBJ1-2): DSGVTQTPKHLITATGQRVTLRCSPRSGDLSVYWYQQSLDQGLQFLIQYYNGEERAKGNILERFSAQQFPDLHSELNLSSLELGDSALYFCASSVRVRGGTPADFGSGTRLTVV.

As to this clone: The sample has other DNA sequences that encode this CDR3 too. This chain joins TRBV5-1 and TRBJ1-1, with a tentative D call TRBD1 (5 bases). V lost 4 bases to trimming and J lost 0 bases, with 16 bases between them. CDR1 is SGHRS and CDR2 is YFSETQ in the germline V gene. CDR3 length equals 16 residues. The CDR3 DNA follows: TGCGCCAGCAGCATTGGAAGGGGCAGCATGAACACTGAAGCTTTCTTT. Translated: CASSIGRGSMNTEAFF. Full variable domain (rest looked up from reference TRBV5-1 and TRBJ1-1): KAGVTQTPRYLIKTRGQQVTLSCSPISGHRSVSWYQQTPGQGLQFLFEYFSETQRNKGNFPGRFSGRQFSNSRSEMNVSTLELGDSALYLCASSIGRGSMNTEAFFGQGTRLTVV.

The chain carries TRBV11-2 and TRBJ2-3; the D gene is possibly TRBD2 (5 bases). V was trimmed by 7 bases and J by 2 bases, leaving 13 bases between them. The CDR3 extends over 14 amino acids. In germline, CDR1 is SGHAT, CDR2 FQNNGV. CDR3 bases: TGTGCCAGCACCACCGGGATTACCACAGATACGCAGTATTTT. Translation: CASTTGITTDTQYF.

The J gene is TRBJ1-5, the V gene TRBV12-5; D may be TRBD1 (6 bases). Looked up from germline, CDR1 is LGHNT and CDR2 is FRNRAP. Trimming pared 1 base from V and 2 bases from J, leaving 18 bases between. The CDR3 length is 18 residues. The CDR3 bases are TGTGCTAGTGGTTTGGGGGTTACCCGGGACAAGGGCAATCAGCCCCAGCATTTT. It specifies CASGLGVTRDKGNQPQHF.

This chain uses TRBV5-1 with TRBJ1-2; TRBD1 aligns across 7 bases. In germline, CDR1 is SGHRS, CDR2 YFSETQ. The CDR3 has 12 residues. V shed 4 bases, J shed 8 bases, and the junction held 5 bases outside the gene matches. CDR3 residues: CASSRTGEGYTF. Written as DNA, the CDR3 is TGCGCCAGCAGCCGGACAGGAGAGGGCTACACCTTC.

The chain combines TRBV28 with TRBJ1-5, with D maybe TRBD1 (5 bases). CDR3 size: 11 residues. Trimming left V 8 bases short and J 5 bases short, with 7 bases between. Germline lookup yields CDR1 MDHEN and CDR2 SYDVKM. The CDR3 reads CASRGDQPQHF. Here the CDR3 DNA reads TGTGCCAGCCGGGGGGATCAGCCCCAGCATTTT.